This T cell receptor (beta chain) was recorded in a study of blood T cell repertoires in COVID-19. The wider study: Some COVID-19 samples were acute and others convalescent; all came from the United States, Italy and Spain.

V dropped 7 bases and J dropped 4; count of bases not matched to a gene: 1. Germline CDR1 LNHDA, CDR2 SQIVND (reference sequence). The CDR3 runs to 13 residues. Authors' processing steps: Reference gene primer amplification in the assay estimated nucleated cell counts. This table comes from immunoSEQ multiplex PCR, and its TCRdb copy is limited to in-frame clones, with some not included. V, J and clone size are those of that table, while D and trimming were read from the DNA. Of about 440,000 clones listed, 70% to 90% are singletons. Sample: peripheral blood. V is TRBV19 and J is TRBJ2-7, with 13 bases that match TRBD2. This receptor was obtained from a woman in her forties or fifties with COVID-19, enrolled during active disease. The CDR3 protein is CASTGLAGYEQYF. The CDR3 DNA sequence: TGTGCCAGTACGGGACTAGCGGGATACGAGCAGTACTTC.